This T cell receptor beta chain is from a study of identifying expanded T cells in peripheral blood (dated by TCRdb to about 2019). About the investigation overall: Technical replicates were generated by sequencing separate aliquots of the same genomic DNA pool, with four replicates compared pairwise. Points the paper makes about the study in general: For all healthy donors, the variance in clone template counts between approximately 2-week samples rose significantly as total template count increased. Between technical replicates the binomial model flagged around 1.2 differentially abundant clones, whereas over about 2 weeks the binomial model flagged about 16.4 and over four weeks around 20. Across all healthy-donor time intervals, the beta-binomial model significantly lowered both the number of clones called differentially abundant and the false-positive rate. The authors expected biological variance in healthy repertoires might increase further over much longer intervals such as months to years.

TCRbeta CDR3 regions were profiled by bias-controlled multiplex PCR amplification of genomic DNA with the immunoSEQ Assay. Regarding the original processing steps: The absolute abundance of each unique TCRbeta CDR3 region was quantified after sequences were collapsed and filtered. Two models were used to test differential abundance: a binomial model (Fisher-equivalent) and a beta-binomial model that adds time-dependent variance fitted from healthy donors. Any clone with fewer than 5 combined templates was excluded, and a clone was called differentially abundant if its Benjamini-Hochberg FDR was below 0.01. Beta-binomial variance was modeled as a function of total template count across the two samples using the form v = (b*log(k)+a)^2. Held by TCRdb, this immuneACCESS table contains in-frame sequences only and omits some clones. Under half of the omission traces to an unresolved V gene where checked; the cause of the rest is unknown. V and J calls and clone size are as listed in that table; D and trimming were resolved from the DNA. The sample table contains around 100,000 clones; only one count was recorded for 80% to 90% of them. The ten top clones hold just over 5.5% of the sample.

As regards this clone: Its antigen specificity is not known. Base qualities are not provided; no much larger clone lies one nucleotide away. The sample holds other DNA sequences that translate to the same CDR3.

During the collection period, no infections or other immune events were recorded for the healthy donors. Blood repertoires from healthy donors were used as a training cohort for calibrating time-dependent variance in a beta-binomial model of differential abundance of T-cell clones. The training cohort comprised approximately 10 healthy donors, 3 female and 7 male. Donor ages ranged from about 29 to 65 years, with an average of about 40 years. Whole blood was collected from each healthy donor at three time points spaced two to three weeks apart and obtained from a commercial supplier. For immunosequencing, genomic DNA was extracted from unsorted whole blood. This clonotype was sampled from a person aged 18 to 75 in good health. Sequenced material: blood.

The sequence in DNA is TGTGCCAGCAGCTTAGACTTGGGGGGTGGAAACACCATATATTTT. This codes for CASSLDLGGGNTIYF. The chain uses TRBV7-8 and TRBJ1-3, with a tentative D gene TRBD1 over 5 matching bases. The junction shows trimming of 1 base on V and 3 bases on J, plus 10 bases between the germline ends. The germline V gene encodes CDR1 SGHVS and CDR2 FQNEAQ. Inclusive of the bounding cysteine and phenylalanine, the CDR3 is 15 residues long. CDR3 DNA is the only sequence kept; it has 45 bases, read in frame from the first base.